This passage covers 7 T cell receptor beta chains from one sample sequenced in a study of shared clonotypes between healthy human individuals. Terminally differentiated effector memory CD45RA+ cells were left out of the naive CD8 fraction, which was CD45RO-negative and positively selected for CCR7. Sequencing used immunoSEQ multiplex PCR; TCRdb keeps in-frame clones, though not all of them. The repertoire holds about 2 million clones, with about 95% as singletons. Sequences were obtained from naive CD8+ T cells sorted from blood. These receptors were collected from a man between 18 and 29 years old in good health.

CDR3 loop: CASSYSTGSYEQYF. In nucleotides, the CDR3 is TGTGCCAGCAGCTACTCGACAGGCTCCTACGAGCAGTACTTC. The rearrangement joins TRBV5-6 to TRBJ2-7, with D perhaps matching TRBD1 (6 bases). The germline CDR1 and CDR2 sequences are SGHDT and YYEEEE. The germline V and J ends were trimmed by 3 bases and 0 bases, with 10 bases remaining between them. This CDR3 spans 14 amino acids.

V gene TRBV6-1 combines with J gene TRBJ2-1; tentatively, D is TRBD2 (6 bases). The CDR3 consists of 11 residues. Deletions cut 7 bases from V and 7 bases from J, with 8 bases between. In germline, CDR1 is MNHNS, CDR2 SASEGT. CDR3 in DNA: TGTGCCAGCACTCTAGCGAATGAGCAGTTCTTC. Residues: CASTLANEQFF.

Remarks on this clone: Other DNA sequences of this sample code for an identical CDR3. The chain recombines TRBV4-3 with TRBJ2-7; D perhaps matches TRBD1 (5 bases). V was pared by 0 bases and J by 3 bases, with 6 bases between. This CDR3 has 13 amino acids. Germline-derived CDR1 and CDR2 are LGHNA and YSLEER. As DNA, the CDR3 is TGCGCCAGCAGCCAAGACAGGGTCTACGAGCAGTACTTC. Its translation is CASSQDRVYEQYF.

V gene TRBV6-5 combines with J gene TRBJ2-7; possibly TRBD1 for D (6 bases). V gave up 2 bases and J gave up 2 bases, with 10 bases separating them. Germline CDR1 reads MNHEY; CDR2 reads SVGAGI. The length of the CDR3 is 14 residues. Here the CDR3 reads CASSYGDTAYEQYF. The CDR3 region has the DNA TGTGCCAGCAGTTACGGGGACACGGCCTACGAGCAGTACTTC.

Worth noting for this clone: Other nucleotide sequences in the sample specify the same CDR3. The chain employs TRBV27 and TRBJ2-7, with D possibly matching TRBD1 (7 bases). Between the trimmed V and J ends, which lost 5 bases and 4 bases, there was a span of 12 bases. Germline V gene data show CDR1 as MNHEY and CDR2 as SMNVEV (reference sequence). CDR3 length: 13 amino acids. The CDR3 reads CASSIQGTYEQYF. The DNA of the CDR3 is TGTGCCAGCAGTATACAGGGGACTTACGAGCAGTACTTC.

The chain joins TRBV7-9 to TRBJ2-1; 13 bases are shared with TRBD2. The CDR3 has 16 residues. J gave up 5 bases and V 5 bases, and 6 bases lay outside the gene matches. Germline V gives CDR1 SEHNR, CDR2 FQNEAQ (reference sequence). CDR3 amino acids: CASSDGTSGTNNEQFF. CDR3 bases: TGTGCCAGCAGCGACGGGACTAGCGGGACCAACAATGAGCAGTTCTTC.

This rearrangement joins TRBV13 to TRBJ1-2; D is perhaps TRBD1 (5 bases). There are 14 residues in the CDR3. With 3 bases removed from V and 2 bases from J, the gap between germline ends came to 10 bases. Per germline, CDR1 PRHDT and CDR2 FYEKMQ (reference sequence). CDR3 bases: TGTGCCAGCAGCTTTGGGACTGGAAACTATGGCTACACCTTC. Translation gives CASSFGTGNYGYTF.